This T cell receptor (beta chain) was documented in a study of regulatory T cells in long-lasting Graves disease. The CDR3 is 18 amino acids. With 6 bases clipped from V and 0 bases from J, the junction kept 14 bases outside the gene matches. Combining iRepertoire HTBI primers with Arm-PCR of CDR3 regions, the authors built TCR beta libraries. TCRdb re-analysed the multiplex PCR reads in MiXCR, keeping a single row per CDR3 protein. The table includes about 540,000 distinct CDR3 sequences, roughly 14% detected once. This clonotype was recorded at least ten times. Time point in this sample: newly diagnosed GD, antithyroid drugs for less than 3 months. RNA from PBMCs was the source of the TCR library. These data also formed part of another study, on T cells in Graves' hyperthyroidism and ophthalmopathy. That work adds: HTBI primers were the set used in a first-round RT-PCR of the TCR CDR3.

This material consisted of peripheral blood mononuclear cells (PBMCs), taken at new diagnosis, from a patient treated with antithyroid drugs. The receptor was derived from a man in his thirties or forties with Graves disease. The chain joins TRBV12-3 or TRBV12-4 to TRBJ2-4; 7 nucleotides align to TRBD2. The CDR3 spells CASRVAGQTLLAKNIQYF. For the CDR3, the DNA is TGTGCCAGCAGAGTAGCGGGCCAGACCTTATTAGCCAAAAACATTCAGTACTTC.